The T cell receptor (beta chain) under discussion was sequenced for a study of blood T cell repertoires in COVID-19. Study-wide background: T cells, B-cell-depleted T cells, or PBMCs provided the cDNA or gDNA that served as material.

Per the study methods: Reference gene primer amplification yielded estimated nucleated cell counts. Libraries were prepared by immunoSEQ multiplex PCR; TCRdb keeps only in-frame clonotypes and omits some of them. V, J and clone size reflect that table, while D and trimming were determined from the DNA. The table records about 200,000 clones, approximately 84% of them present only once. Trimming pared 6 bases from V and 0 bases from J, leaving 6 bases between. This CDR3 is built from 14 residues. Looked up from germline, CDR1 is MDHEN and CDR2 is SYDVKM. The receptor was derived from a woman older than 75 with acute or convalescent COVID-19. The sequencing input was peripheral blood. The J gene is TRBJ1-6, the V gene TRBV28; D gene ambiguous. The CDR3 nucleotides read TGTGCCAGCAGGGCCAGCTCCTATAATTCACCCCTCCACTTT. This sequence encodes CASRASSYNSPLHF.